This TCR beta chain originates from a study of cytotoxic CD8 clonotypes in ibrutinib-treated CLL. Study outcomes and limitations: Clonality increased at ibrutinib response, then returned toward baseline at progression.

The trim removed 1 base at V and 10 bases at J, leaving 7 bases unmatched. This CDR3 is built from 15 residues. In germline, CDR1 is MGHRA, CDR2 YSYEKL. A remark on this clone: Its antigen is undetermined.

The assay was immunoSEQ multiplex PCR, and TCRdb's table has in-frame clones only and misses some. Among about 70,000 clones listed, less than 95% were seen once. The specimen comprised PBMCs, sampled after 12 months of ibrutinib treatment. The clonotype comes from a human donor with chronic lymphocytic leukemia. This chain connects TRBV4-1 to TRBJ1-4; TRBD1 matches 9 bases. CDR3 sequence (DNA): TGCGCCAGCAGCCAAGTCGGACAGGGGTCGACAAAACTGTTTTTT. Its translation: CASSQVGQGSTKLFF.